Listed below are T cell receptor beta chains from one sample, sequenced in a study of T cells in Graves' hyperthyroidism and ophthalmopathy. TCRdb passed the multiplex PCR reads through MiXCR, listing each CDR3 protein once. The sample includes around 690,000 distinct CDR3 sequences, approximately 15% of them seen just once. The sequenced material came from blood. Receptor source: a man aged 45-65 years with Graves' hyperthyroidism. Each CDR3 is given with its conserved first and last residue. The order of the fields is clone size, D gene, J gene, V gene, CDR3 DNA, CDR3 protein. A D gene is named only where the DNA matches it firmly. The size field is filled for only some rows; it gives once, few, many or a size class.

few	TRBD2	TRBJ2-3	TRBV7-9	TGTGCCAGCAGGGTCCGACTAGCGGGAGTTCAGGACACAGATACGCAGTATTTT	CASRVRLAGVQDTDTQYF
few	TRBD1	TRBJ2-7	TRBV7-2	TGTGCCAGCAGCCGGGGACAGGTGTCCTACGAGCAGTACTTC	CASSRGQVSYEQYF
many	.	TRBJ2-5	TRBV18	TGTGCCAGCTCACGACAGACCGGGACCCAGTACTTC	CASSRQTGTQYF
few	TRBD1	TRBJ1-2	TRBV7-8	TGTGCCAGCAGCACCAGGGACAGGAGGCCTCGGCGTGGCTACACCTTC	CASSTRDRRPRRGYTF
many	.	TRBJ2-2	TRBV7-2	TGTGCCAGCAGCTTACTCACAGGGCGAACCGGGGAGCTGTTTTTT	CASSLLTGRTGELFF
many	.	TRBJ2-1	TRBV30	TGTGCCTGGAGTTCCGCCCACAATGAGCAGTTCTTC	CAWSSAHNEQFF
many	TRBD1	TRBJ1-5	TRBV20-1	TGCAGTGCTGGAAAGACAGGGGTTCCTCAGCCCCAGCATTTT	CSAGKTGVPQPQHF
many	TRBD1	TRBJ1-5	TRBV2	TGTGCCAGCAGGAAATTCGGACAGGGACATCCCAATCAGCCCCAGCATTTT	CASRKFGQGHPNQPQHF
.	.	TRBJ2-7	TRBV25-1	TGTGCCAGCAGTGATGGGGCTAGAGCAGAGCAGTACTTC	CASSDGARAEQYF
.	.	TRBJ2-3	TRBV19	TGTGCCAGTAGTATGGTCCAGGGCACAGATACGCAGTATTTT	CASSMVQGTDTQYF
many	TRBD2	TRBJ2-3	TRBV7-9	TGTGCCAGCAGCCCGTTAGCGGGGATCACAGATACGCAGTATTTT	CASSPLAGITDTQYF
many	TRBD1	TRBJ2-7	TRBV28	TGTGCCAGCAGTGCCTCAACGGGACAGCAGAGCTCCTACGAGCAGTACTTC	CASSASTGQQSSYEQYF
many	.	TRBJ2-5	TRBV28	TGTGCCAGCAGTCACCGACAGACGGGCCAAGAGACCCAGTACTTC	CASSHRQTGQETQYF
few	.	TRBJ1-1	TRBV5-4	TGTGCCAGCACCTTATCCCGCACGCTGAACACTGAAGCTTTCTTT	CASTLSRTLNTEAFF
few	.	TRBJ2-7	TRBV3-1	TGTGCCAGCAGCGAATCGGCAGGTTCGGCCTACGAGCAGTACTTC	CASSESAGSAYEQYF
.	TRBD2	TRBJ2-1	TRBV28	TGTGCCAGCAGTTTAGTGGCTAGCGGGAGAGTGTCCTGCAATGAGCAGTTCTTC	CASSLVASGRVSCNEQFF
.	.	TRBJ2-1	TRBV6-5	TGTGCCAGCAGTTATTCCCACCGGGACACCTACAATGAGCAGTTCTTC	CASSYSHRDTYNEQFF
few	.	TRBJ1-1	TRBV5-1	TGCGCCAGCAGCATTTACAGGGTTAACACTGAAGCTTTCTTT	CASSIYRVNTEAFF
many	TRBD2	TRBJ2-3	TRBV12-3/TRBV12-4	TGTGCCAGCAGTCCGAGACTAGCGGGAGGGCCAGATACGCAGTATTTT	CASSPRLAGGPDTQYF
.	.	TRBJ1-2	TRBV29-1	TGCAGCGTCGAACGCGGGACGGACCATTATGGCTACACCTTC	CSVERGTDHYGYTF
.	.	TRBJ1-5	TRBV15	TGTGCCACCAGCCGGGGAGGTAGCAATCAGCCCCAGCATTTT	CATSRGGSNQPQHF
few	.	TRBJ1-1	TRBV6-1	TGTGCCAGCAGGTCACAGGGAGTGATGAACACTGAAGCTTTCTTT	CASRSQGVMNTEAFF
few	.	TRBJ2-2	TRBV20-1	TGCAGTGCTGAATTGGACTCCGCCGGGGAGCTGTTTTTT	CSAELDSAGELFF
many	TRBD2	TRBJ2-1	TRBV28	TGTGCCAGCCGCGGGGGTAGCGGGAGAGTTGAGCAGTTCTTC	CASRGGSGRVEQFF
many	.	TRBJ2-5	TRBV12-3/TRBV12-4	TGTGCCAGCAGTCAGCGGGCAGCCGGCCAGTACTTC	CASSQRAAGQYF
many	TRBD2	TRBJ2-1	TRBV2	TGTGCCAGCAGTGAAAGTAGTAGGAGGCGGGGGAATGAGCAGTTCTTC	CASSESSRRRGNEQFF
many	TRBD2	TRBJ2-6	TRBV10-3	TGTGCCATCAGCGAGGCCCTGCGGGAGCGCTCCTCTGGGGCCAACGTCCTGACTTTC	CAISEALRERSSGANVLTF
.	TRBD1	TRBJ1-6	TRBV6-6	TGTGCCAGCAGTTACTCGGGACAGGGGGACCATTCACCCCTCCACTTT	CASSYSGQGDHSPLHF
many	.	TRBJ2-3	TRBV9	TGTGCCAGCAGCGTGGGGCTTACTAGCACAGATACGCAGTATTTT	CASSVGLTSTDTQYF
.	TRBD2	TRBJ2-7	TRBV2	TGTGCCAGCAGTGGTTTGACTAGCGACCGGACCTACGAGCAGTACTTC	CASSGLTSDRTYEQYF
many	.	TRBJ2-5	TRBV12-3/TRBV12-4	TGTGCCAGCAGTCCTGGGACCAGAAGTGCACACGAGACCCAGTACTTC	CASSPGTRSAHETQYF
many	.	TRBJ2-5	TRBV7-2	TGTGCCAGCAGCGGCCGGGATTTTGGGGAGACCCAGTACTTC	CASSGRDFGETQYF
.	.	TRBJ2-5	TRBV5-6	TGTGCCAGCAGCTTGTTGGAGAACGAGCTGCAGGAGACCCAGTACTTC	CASSLLENELQETQYF
many	TRBD1	TRBJ1-1	TRBV10-2	TGCGCCAGCAGTGATCAACAGGGGGTATTTACTGAAGCTTTCTTT	CASSDQQGVFTEAFF
.	.	TRBJ1-4	TRBV27	TGTGCCAGCACCCCCTTTGGTAGTGAAAAACTGTTTTTT	CASTPFGSEKLFF
many	TRBD1	TRBJ2-7	TRBV29-1	TGCAGCGTTGAAGTACCGGGACAGGTACCCTACGAGCAGTACTTC	CSVEVPGQVPYEQYF
.	.	TRBJ1-6	TRBV28	TGTGCCAGCAGTTTGATGGAGAAGGGTAATTCACCCCTCCACTTT	CASSLMEKGNSPLHF
.	TRBD2	TRBJ2-4	TRBV7-3	TGTGCCAGCAGTCAAGCGGGACCTGAAAACATTCAGTACTTC	CASSQAGPENIQYF
few	.	TRBJ1-5	TRBV20-1	TGCAGTGCTAGATTAGGTGGGGACAATCAGCCCCAGCATTTT	CSARLGGDNQPQHF
.	.	TRBJ2-1	TRBV19	TGTGCCAGTAGTACCTACAGGGAGATTGTTGATGAGCAGTTCTTC	CASSTYREIVDEQFF
many	TRBD2	TRBJ2-1	TRBV27	TGTGCCAGCAGTTTCCTAGCGGGGGACAATGAGCAGTTCTTC	CASSFLAGDNEQFF
many	TRBD2	TRBJ2-7	TRBV28	TGTGCCAGCAGCGCTCCGGGACTAGCGATCTACGAGCAGTACTTC	CASSAPGLAIYEQYF
few	.	TRBJ1-1	TRBV20-1	TGCAGTGCTAGAGAGGACTGGAACACTGAAGCTTTCTTT	CSAREDWNTEAFF
.	.	TRBJ2-7	TRBV7-9	TGTGCCAGCAGCCCCCTGACCGACTACGAGCAGTACTTC	CASSPLTDYEQYF
few	.	TRBJ2-1	TRBV7-3	TGTGCCAGCAGCTTAACACGGGAGAATTGGCATGAGCAGTTCTTC	CASSLTRENWHEQFF
.	TRBD2	TRBJ2-1	TRBV5-1	TGCGCCAGCAGCTTAGGGCGGGAGGGCCCTGAGCAGTTCTTC	CASSLGREGPEQFF
many	.	TRBJ2-7	TRBV11-2	TGTGCCAGCGGCCGTCCCACCTACGAGCAGTACTTC	CASGRPTYEQYF
.	TRBD1	TRBJ2-1	TRBV11-3	TGTGCCAGCAGCAGAGACAGGGGCGCGGGTTCCTACAATGAGCAGTTCTTC	CASSRDRGAGSYNEQFF
.	TRBD2	TRBJ2-3	TRBV28	TGTGCCACCAAAGAAGGAGCGGGAGCAGATACGCAGTATTTT	CATKEGAGADTQYF
.	.	TRBJ2-1	TRBV24-1	TGTGCCACCAGTGACCCTTCGAGGGGGACCTACAATGAGCAGTTCTTC	CATSDPSRGTYNEQFF
.	.	TRBJ2-7	TRBV19	TGTGCCAGTAGTACCGGGACCAACTACGAGCAGTACTTC	CASSTGTNYEQYF
few	TRBD1	TRBJ2-1	TRBV6-5	TGTGCCAGCAGTTACTCGACAGGGATGTACAATGAGCAGTTCTTC	CASSYSTGMYNEQFF